This T cell receptor beta chain was captured by sequencing in a study of blood T cells in healthy people across ages. At the level of the study: For every two T cells, template switching captured about one barcoded beta molecule.

Findings and limits, study-wide: Strongly correlated with naive T cell percentage was TCR beta diversity.

With regard to this clonotype: Antigen: not known.

V lost 1 base, J lost 2 bases, and 7 bases lay in between. The CDR3 sequence is 14 residues long. Germline assignment: CDR1 SGHDT and CDR2 YYEEEE. With a J-beta primer mix and a sample-barcoded 5' primer, a second PCR ran roughly 6 to 12 cycles. TCRdb processed the 5' RACE reads anew with MiXCR; each CDR3 protein has one entry. The profile shows over 1,300,000 distinct CDR3 sequences, roughly 60% of them singletons. The sequenced material came from blood. This TCR was sampled from a man younger than 35 in good health. The genes are TRBV5-6 and TRBJ2-1, with D tentatively TRBD1 (6 bases). CDR3 in amino acids: CASSLYRAYNEQFF. CDR3 nucleotide sequence: TGTGCCAGCAGCTTGTACAGGGCCTACAATGAGCAGTTCTTC.